This T cell receptor beta chain was identified during a study of OX40 agonist ivuxolimab in advanced cancers. Profiled with immunoSEQ multiplex PCR; TCRdb holds only in-frame clones, not every one. The table lists 65,000 to 80,000 clones, roughly nine tenths of them singletons, with about an eighth in the top ten. CDR3 length: 13 amino acids. Germline V gene data show CDR1 as SGHTA and CDR2 as FQGTGA. Trimming left V 6 bases short and J 1 base short, with 9 bases between. The chain uses TRBV7-3 and TRBJ1-1; D may be TRBD1 (6 bases). This sequence was found in an adult with an advanced solid tumor such as melanoma, head and neck, liver or kidney cancer. Source: CD4+ or CD8+ T cells sorted from blood, taken in a trial of the OX40 agonist ivuxolimab. The CDR3 protein is CASRQGSNTEAFF. In DNA form, the CDR3 reads TGTGCCAGCAGGCAGGGGTCGAACACTGAAGCTTTCTTT. Using reference TRBV7-3 and TRBJ1-1 for the parts outside the CDR3, the full variable domain is GAGVSQTPSNKVTEKGKYVELRCDPISGHTALYWYRQSLGQGPEFLIYFQGTGAADDSGLPNDRFFAVRPEGSVSTLKIQRTERGDSAVYLCASRQGSNTEAFFGQGTRLTVV.